The T cell receptor (beta chain) described here comes from a study of CD8+CD57+ T cells in acquired aplastic anemia. In the study overall: When averaged, DNA from sorted CD4+ and CD8+ cells came to 3 to 3.5 ug. Some 10 million reads were obtained on average for healthy donor CD4+ cells. Regarding the study as a whole: Researchers report that 25 to 30 CD8+ CDR3 sequences appeared in both patients and controls.

This clonotype was counted at least ten times. Its antigen is undetermined. The ends were cut back, 4 bases at V and 2 bases at J, with 12 bases in the middle. CDR3 length: 15 residues. CDR1 and CDR2 (germline): MGHDK, SYGVNS. CDR3 and TCR beta VDJ profiling relied on genomic DNA as the template. TCRdb analysed the reads with MiXCR anew, one entry per CDR3 protein. The sample yields hundreds of thousands of distinct CDR3 sequences, roughly 68% seen once. The sample comprised sorted CD4+, CD8+, or CD8+CD57+ T cells (not recorded which) from PBMCs. V is TRBV25-1 and J is TRBJ1-5; D may be TRBD1 (5 bases). The receptor comes from a human donor in good health, serving as a control. As DNA, the CDR3 is TGTGCCAGCAGTGGTGCAGGGCTGGGCAATCAGCCCCAGCATTTT. Its protein is CASSGAGLGNQPQHF. The full variable domain, in which reference TRBV25-1 and TRBJ1-5 provide the parts outside the CDR3, is EADIYQTPRYLVIGTGKKITLECSQTMGHDKMYWYQQDPGMELHLIHYSYGVNSTEKGDLSSESTVSRIRTEHFPLTLESARPSHTSQYLCASSGAGLGNQPQHFGDGTRLSIL.